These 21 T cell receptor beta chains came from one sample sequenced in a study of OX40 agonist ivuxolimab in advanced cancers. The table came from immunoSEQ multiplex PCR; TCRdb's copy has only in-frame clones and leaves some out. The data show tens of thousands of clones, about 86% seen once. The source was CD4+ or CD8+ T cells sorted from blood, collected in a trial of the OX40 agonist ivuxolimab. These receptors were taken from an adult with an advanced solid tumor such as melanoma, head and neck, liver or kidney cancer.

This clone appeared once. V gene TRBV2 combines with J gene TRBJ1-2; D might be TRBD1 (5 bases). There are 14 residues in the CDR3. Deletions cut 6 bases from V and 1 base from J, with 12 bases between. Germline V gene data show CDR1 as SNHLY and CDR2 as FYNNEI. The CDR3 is CASRGQQFNYGYTF. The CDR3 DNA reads TGTGCCAGCAGGGGGCAGCAATTTAACTATGGCTACACCTTC.

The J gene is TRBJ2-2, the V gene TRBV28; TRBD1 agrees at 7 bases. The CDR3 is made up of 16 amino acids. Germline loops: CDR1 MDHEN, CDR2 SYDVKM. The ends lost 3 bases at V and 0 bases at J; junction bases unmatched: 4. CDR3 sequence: CASSFIGQANTGELFF. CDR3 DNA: TGTGCCAGCAGTTTTATTGGACAGGCGAACACCGGGGAGCTGTTTTTT.

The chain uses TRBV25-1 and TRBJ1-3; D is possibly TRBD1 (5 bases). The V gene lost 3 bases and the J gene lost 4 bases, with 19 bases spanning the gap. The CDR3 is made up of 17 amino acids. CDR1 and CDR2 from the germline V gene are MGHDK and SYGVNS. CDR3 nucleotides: TGTGCCAGCAGTGATTCCGGGTGGGCAGGGAAAGGAAACACCATATATTTT. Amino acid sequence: CASSDSGWAGKGNTIYF.

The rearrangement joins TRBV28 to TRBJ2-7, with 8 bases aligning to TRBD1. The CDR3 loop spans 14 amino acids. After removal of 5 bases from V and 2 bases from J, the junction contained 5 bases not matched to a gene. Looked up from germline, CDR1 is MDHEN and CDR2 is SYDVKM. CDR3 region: CASSPNRGTYEQYF. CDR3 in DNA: TGTGCCAGCAGTCCCAACAGGGGGACCTACGAGCAGTACTTC.

CDR3 sequence: CASTRLTGQGRSEKLFF. The CDR3, as DNA: TGTGCCAGCACCAGACTAACGGGACAGGGACGAAGTGAAAAACTGTTTTTT. The chain joins TRBV28 to TRBJ1-4; 9 bases align to TRBD1. The CDR3 length is 17 residues. Unmatched junction bases numbered 16, after V lost 7 bases and J lost 7 bases. Per the germline V gene, CDR1 is MDHEN and CDR2 is SYDVKM.

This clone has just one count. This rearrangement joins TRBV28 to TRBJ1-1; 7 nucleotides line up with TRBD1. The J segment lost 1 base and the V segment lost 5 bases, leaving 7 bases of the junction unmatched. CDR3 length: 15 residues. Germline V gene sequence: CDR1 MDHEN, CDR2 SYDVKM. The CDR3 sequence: CASSVNRGQNTEAFF. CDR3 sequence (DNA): TGTGCCAGCAGTGTCAACAGGGGCCAGAACACTGAAGCTTTCTTT.

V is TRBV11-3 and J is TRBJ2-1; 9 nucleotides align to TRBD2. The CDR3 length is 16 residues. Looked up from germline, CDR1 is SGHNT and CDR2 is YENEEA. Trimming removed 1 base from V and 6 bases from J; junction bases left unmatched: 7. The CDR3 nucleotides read TGTGCCAGCAGCTTAGTCGGGACTAGCTCGCTCAATGAGCAGTTCTTC. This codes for CASSLVGTSSLNEQFF.

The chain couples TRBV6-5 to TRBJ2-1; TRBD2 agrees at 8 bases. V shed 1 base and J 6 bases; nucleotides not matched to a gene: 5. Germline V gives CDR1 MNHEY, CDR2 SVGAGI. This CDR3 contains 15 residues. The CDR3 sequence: CASSYFPGGPNEQFF. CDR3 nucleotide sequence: TGTGCCAGCAGTTACTTTCCGGGAGGGCCCAATGAGCAGTTCTTC.

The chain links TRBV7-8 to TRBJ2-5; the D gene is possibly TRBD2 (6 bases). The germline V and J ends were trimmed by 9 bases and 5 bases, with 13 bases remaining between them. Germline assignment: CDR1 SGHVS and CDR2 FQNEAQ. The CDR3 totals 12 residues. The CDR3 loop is CASESGAETQYF. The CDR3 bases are TGTGCCAGTGAATCGGGAGCGGAGACCCAGTACTTC.

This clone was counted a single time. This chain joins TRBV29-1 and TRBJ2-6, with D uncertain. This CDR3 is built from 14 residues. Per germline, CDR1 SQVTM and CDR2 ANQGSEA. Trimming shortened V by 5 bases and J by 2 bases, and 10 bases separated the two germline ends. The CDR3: CSVRRTPGANVLTF. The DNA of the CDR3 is TGCAGCGTTCGTCGGACCCCTGGGGCCAACGTCCTGACTTTC.

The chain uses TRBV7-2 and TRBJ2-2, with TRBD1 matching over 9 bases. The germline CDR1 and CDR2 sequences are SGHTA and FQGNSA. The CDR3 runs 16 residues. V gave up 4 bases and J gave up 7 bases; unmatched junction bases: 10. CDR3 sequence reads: CASSSTRDRAGGELFF. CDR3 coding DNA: TGTGCCAGCAGCTCCACCCGGGACAGGGCCGGCGGGGAGCTGTTTTTT.

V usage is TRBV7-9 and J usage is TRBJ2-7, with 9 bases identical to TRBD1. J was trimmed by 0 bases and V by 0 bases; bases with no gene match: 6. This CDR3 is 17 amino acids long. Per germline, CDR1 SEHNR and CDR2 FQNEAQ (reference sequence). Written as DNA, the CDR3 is TGTGCCAGCAGCTTAGCTCTGCCGGGACAGGGCTCCTACGAGCAGTACTTC. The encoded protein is CASSLALPGQGSYEQYF.

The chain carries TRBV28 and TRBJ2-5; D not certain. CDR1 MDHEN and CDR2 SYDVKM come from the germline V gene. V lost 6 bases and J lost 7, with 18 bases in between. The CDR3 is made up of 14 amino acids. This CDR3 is CASSKGLQKGTQYF. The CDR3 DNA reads TGTGCCAGCAGCAAGGGTCTCCAAAAAGGGACCCAGTACTTC.

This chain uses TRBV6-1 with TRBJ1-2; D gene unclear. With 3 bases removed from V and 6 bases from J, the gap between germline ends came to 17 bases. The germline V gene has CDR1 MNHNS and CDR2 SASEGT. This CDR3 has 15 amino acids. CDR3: CASSDQALPSNGYTF. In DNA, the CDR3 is TGTGCCAGCAGTGACCAGGCCCTCCCTTCAAATGGCTACACCTTC.

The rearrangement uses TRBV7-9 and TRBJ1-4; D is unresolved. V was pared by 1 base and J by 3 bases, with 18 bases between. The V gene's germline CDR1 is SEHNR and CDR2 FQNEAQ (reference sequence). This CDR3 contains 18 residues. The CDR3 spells CASSLGRARRPSNEKLFF. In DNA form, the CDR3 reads TGTGCCAGCAGCTTAGGAAGAGCCCGACGACCCTCTAATGAAAAACTGTTTTTT.

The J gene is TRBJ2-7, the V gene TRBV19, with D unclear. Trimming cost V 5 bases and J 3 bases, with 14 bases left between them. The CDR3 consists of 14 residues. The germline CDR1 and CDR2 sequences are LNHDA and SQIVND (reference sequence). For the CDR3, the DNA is TGTGCCAGTAGTCCCCCCCCGCCAGTCTACGAGCAGTACTTC. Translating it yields CASSPPPPVYEQYF. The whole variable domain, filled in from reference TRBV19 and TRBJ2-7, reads DGGITQSPKYLFRKEGQNVTLSCEQNLNHDAMYWYRQDPGQGLRLIYYSQIVNDFQKGDIAEGYSVSREKKESFPLTVTSAQKNPTAFYLCASSPPPPVYEQYFGPGTRLTVT.

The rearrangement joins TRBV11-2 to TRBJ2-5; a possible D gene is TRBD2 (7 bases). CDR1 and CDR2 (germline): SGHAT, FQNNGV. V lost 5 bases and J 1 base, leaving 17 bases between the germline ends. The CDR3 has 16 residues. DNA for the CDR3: TGTGCCAGCAGCCTGGGTGCGAGGGGGGGCCAAGAGACCCAGTACTTC. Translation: CASSLGARGGQETQYF.

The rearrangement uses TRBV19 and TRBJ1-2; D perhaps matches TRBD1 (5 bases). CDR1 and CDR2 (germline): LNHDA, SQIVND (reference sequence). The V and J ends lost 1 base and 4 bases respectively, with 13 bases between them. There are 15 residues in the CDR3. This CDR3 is CASSIADSHSYGYTF. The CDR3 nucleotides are TGTGCCAGTAGTATAGCCGACAGCCACTCCTATGGCTACACCTTC.

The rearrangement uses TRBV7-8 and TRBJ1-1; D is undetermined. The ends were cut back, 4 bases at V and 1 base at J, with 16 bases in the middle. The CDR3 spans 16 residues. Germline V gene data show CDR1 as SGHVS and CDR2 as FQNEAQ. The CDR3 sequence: CASSSTTMLGNTEAFF. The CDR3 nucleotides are TGTGCCAGCAGCTCGACTACCATGTTGGGGAACACTGAAGCTTTCTTT.

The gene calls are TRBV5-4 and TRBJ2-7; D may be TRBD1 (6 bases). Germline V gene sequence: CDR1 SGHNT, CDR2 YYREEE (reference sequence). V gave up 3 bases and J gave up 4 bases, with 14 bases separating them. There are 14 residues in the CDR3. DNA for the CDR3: TGTGCCAGCAGCTCCTCGGGACACTTTTACGAGCAGTACTTC. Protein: CASSSSGHFYEQYF.

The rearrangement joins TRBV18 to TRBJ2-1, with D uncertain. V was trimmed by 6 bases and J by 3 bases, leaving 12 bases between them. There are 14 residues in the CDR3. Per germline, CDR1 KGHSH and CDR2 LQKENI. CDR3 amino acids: CASSPNLDYNEQFF. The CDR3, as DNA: TGTGCCAGCTCCCCAAACCTGGACTACAATGAGCAGTTCTTC.